This T cell receptor (beta chain) comes out of a study of PD-L1 blockade in urothelial cancer. Across the study: Patients with male sex and bladder-origin urothelial cancer accounted for twenty-five of 29 enrolled. In terms of prior chemotherapy, patients had received 0 to 3 regimens. Findings and limits, study-wide: It was durable-benefit patients whose tumor-associated blood clones expanded more at 3 weeks.

The germline CDR1 and CDR2 sequences are SGHRS and YFSETQ. V shed 4 bases, J shed 4 bases, and the junction held 10 bases outside the gene matches. The CDR3 consists of 16 residues. The time point: pretreatment peripheral blood. Points on this clone: Its specificity is not known.

Synthetic TCR analog templates were added to each PCR reaction. The data were produced by immunoSEQ multiplex PCR, yet TCRdb's version contains in-frame clones alone and is incomplete. The sample holds roughly 51,000 clones, approximately 85% seen once. This rearrangement joins TRBV5-1 to TRBJ1-2; 10 bases are shared with TRBD1. The TCR comes from a man in his 70s with urothelial cancer. Sample: PBMCs, taken around atezolizumab (anti-PD-L1) treatment. CDR3 protein: CASSPDSGQGIYGYTF. The CDR3 DNA is TGCGCCAGCAGCCCCGATTCGGGACAGGGGATCTATGGCTACACCTTC. The full variable domain, its missing parts supplied by reference TRBV5-1 and TRBJ1-2, is KAGVTQTPRYLIKTRGQQVTLSCSPISGHRSVSWYQQTPGQGLQFLFEYFSETQRNKGNFPGRFSGRQFSNSRSEMNVSTLELGDSALYLCASSPDSGQGIYGYTFGSGTRLTVV.